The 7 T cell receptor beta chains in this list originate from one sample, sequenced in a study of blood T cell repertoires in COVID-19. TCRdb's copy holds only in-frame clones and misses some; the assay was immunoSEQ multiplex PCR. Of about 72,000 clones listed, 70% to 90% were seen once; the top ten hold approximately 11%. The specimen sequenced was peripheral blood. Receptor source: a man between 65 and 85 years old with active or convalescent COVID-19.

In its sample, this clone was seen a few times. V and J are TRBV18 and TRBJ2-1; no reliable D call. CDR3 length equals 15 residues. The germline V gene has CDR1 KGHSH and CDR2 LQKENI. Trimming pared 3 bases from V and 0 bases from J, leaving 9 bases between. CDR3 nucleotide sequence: TGTGCCAGCTCACCTGGGCCCAGCTCCTACAATGAGCAGTTCTTC. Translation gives CASSPGPSSYNEQFF.

The CDR3 DNA sequence: TGTGCCAGCAGCTCTGTAGCGGGAGGCTCAGAGACCCAGTACTTC. Its protein is CASSSVAGGSETQYF. The J gene is TRBJ2-5, the V gene TRBV11-2; TRBD2 matches 10 bases. From germline, CDR1 is SGHAT and CDR2 FQNNGV. The ends lost 4 bases at V and 4 bases at J; junction bases unmatched: 6. The CDR3 spans 15 residues. The whole variable domain, remainder taken from reference TRBV11-2 and TRBJ2-5, is EAGVAQSPRYKIIEKRQSVAFWCNPISGHATLYWYQQILGQGPKLLIQFQNNGVVDDSQLPKDRFSAERLKGVDSTLKIQPAKLEDSAVYLCASSSVAGGSETQYFGPGTRLLVL.

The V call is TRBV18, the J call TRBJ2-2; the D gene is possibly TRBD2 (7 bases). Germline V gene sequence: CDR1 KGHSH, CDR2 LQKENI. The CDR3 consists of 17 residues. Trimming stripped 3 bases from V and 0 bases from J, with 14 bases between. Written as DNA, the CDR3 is TGTGCCAGCTCACCGATGGGGGGGCTCGCGAACACCGGGGAGCTGTTTTTT. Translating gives CASSPMGGLANTGELFF.

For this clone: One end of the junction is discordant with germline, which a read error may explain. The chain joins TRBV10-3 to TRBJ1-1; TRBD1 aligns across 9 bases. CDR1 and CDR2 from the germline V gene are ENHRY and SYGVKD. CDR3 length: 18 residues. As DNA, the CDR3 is TGTGCCATCAGCGAGTTTTTTGGGACAGGGATTCGTGACACTGAAGCTTTCTTT. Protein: CAISEFFGTGIRDTEAFF.

CDR3 in amino acids: CATYQKQGNTEAFF. CDR3 coding DNA: TGTGCTACTTACCAAAAGCAGGGGAACACTGAAGCTTTCTTT. The chain carries TRBV28 and TRBJ1-1; D is perhaps TRBD1 (5 bases). Per the germline V gene, CDR1 is MDHEN and CDR2 is SYDVKM. CDR3 length: 14 residues.

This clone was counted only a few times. CDR3 in DNA: TGTGCCAGCAGCCCGCGGGGAGTGGGCACAGATACGCAGTATTTT. It encodes CASSPRGVGTDTQYF. The chain employs TRBV5-4 and TRBJ2-3; weak D call: TRBD2 (6 bases). The V end was cut by 4 bases, the J end by 1 base, with 13 bases between. CDR3 length equals 15 residues. Germline V gene sequence: CDR1 SGHNT, CDR2 YYREEE (reference sequence).

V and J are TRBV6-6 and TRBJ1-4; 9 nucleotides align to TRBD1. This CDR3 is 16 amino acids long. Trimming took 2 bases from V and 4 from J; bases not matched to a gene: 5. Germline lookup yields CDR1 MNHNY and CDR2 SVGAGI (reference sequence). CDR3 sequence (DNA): TGTGCCAGCAGTTACACAGGGGGCGCAGATAATGAAAAACTGTTTTTT. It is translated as CASSYTGGADNEKLFF.